This paragraph reports one T cell receptor (beta chain). This entry belongs to a study of blood T cell repertoires in COVID-19. Study processing details: Reference gene primer amplification in the assay estimated nucleated cell counts. Sequenced by immunoSEQ multiplex PCR; TCRdb stores in-frame clones only, minus some. The V and J calls and clone size were taken over from that table, and D and trimming were inferred from the DNA. Here the sample spans fewer than 250,000 clones, approximately 85% being singletons. Germline lookup yields CDR1 LGHNA and CDR2 YNFKEQ. This CDR3 spans 15 amino acids. Trimming took 0 bases from V and 7 from J; bases not matched to a gene: 7.

This clonotype originated in a woman in her seventies with acute or convalescent COVID-19. V is TRBV4-2 and J is TRBJ1-1; 8 bases agree with TRBD1. Specimen: peripheral blood. Written as DNA, the CDR3 is TGTGCCAGCAGCCAAGAATGGACAGGGAGTTTTGAAGCTTTCTTT. Protein product: CASSQEWTGSFEAFF.